A selection of T cell receptor beta chains follows, all from one sample in a study of T cell responses to AZD1222 COVID-19 vaccine. The repertoire was sequenced with immunoSEQ multiplex PCR; TCRdb's copy has only in-frame clones and lacks some. This table has 120,000 or so clones, roughly 90% appearing once. Specimen: peripheral blood, collected on day 0 of AZD1222 vaccination. The receptors stem from an adult in good health. The CDR3 runs from the conserved cysteine through the conserved F or W. D genes are given only for firm matches. Clone size is not always given. Where it is, it says once, few, many or a class for expanded clones.

d_gene,v_gene,j_gene,abundance,CDR3aa,CDR3nt
TRBD1,TRBV3-1/TRBV3-2,TRBJ1-2,.,CASSQDINPGGLNYGYTF,TGTGCCAGCAGCCAAGATATAAATCCAGGGGGCCTTAACTATGGCTACACCTTC
.,TRBV30,TRBJ1-3,.,CAWSVIALGPATIYF,TGTGCCTGGAGTGTAATCGCGTTGGGTCCGGCCACCATATATTTT
.,TRBV12-5,TRBJ1-5,.,CASGLVGSGPQHF,TGTGCTAGTGGTTTGGTGGGGTCTGGGCCCCAGCATTTT
.,TRBV5-6,TRBJ2-6,.,CASSLGAQGANVLTF,TGTGCCAGCAGCTTGGGGGCGCAGGGGGCCAACGTCCTGACTTTC
TRBD1,TRBV7-9,TRBJ1-6,.,CASSWTGNNSPLHF,TGTGCCAGCAGCTGGACAGGGAATAATTCACCCCTCCACTTT
.,TRBV5-1,TRBJ2-1,.,CASSLSGTPNNEQFF,TGCGCCAGCAGCCTATCCGGGACACCTAACAATGAGCAGTTCTTC
.,TRBV30,TRBJ1-6,once,CACPPKGGGYNSPLHF,TGTGCCTGTCCGCCGAAGGGGGGCGGCTATAATTCACCCCTCCACTTT
.,TRBV6-5,TRBJ1-3,.,CASSTKGVSGNTIYF,TGTGCCAGCAGTACCAAGGGTGTCTCTGGAAACACCATATATTTT
.,TRBV3-1/TRBV3-2,TRBJ1-2,.,CASSQDHLYDYGYTF,TGTGCCAGCAGCCAAGACCATCTCTACGACTATGGCTACACCTTC
.,TRBV2,TRBJ1-1,.,CASSPSFVVGAEAFF,TGTGCCAGCAGCCCTAGTTTCGTGGTGGGGGCTGAAGCTTTCTTT